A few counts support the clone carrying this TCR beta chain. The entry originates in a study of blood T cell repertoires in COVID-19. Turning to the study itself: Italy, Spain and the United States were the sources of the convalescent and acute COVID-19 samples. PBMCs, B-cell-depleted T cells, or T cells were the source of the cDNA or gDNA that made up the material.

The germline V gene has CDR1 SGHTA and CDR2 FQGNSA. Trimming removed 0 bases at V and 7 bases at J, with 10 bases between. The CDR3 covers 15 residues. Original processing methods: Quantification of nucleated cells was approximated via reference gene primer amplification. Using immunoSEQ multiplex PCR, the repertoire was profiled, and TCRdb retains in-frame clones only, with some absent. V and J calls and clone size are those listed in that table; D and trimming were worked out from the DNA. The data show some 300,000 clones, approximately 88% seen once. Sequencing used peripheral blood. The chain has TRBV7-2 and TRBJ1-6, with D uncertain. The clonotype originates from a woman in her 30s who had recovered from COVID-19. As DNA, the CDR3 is TGTGCCAGCAGCTTAGCCTTCGGTTCCAATTCACCCCTCCACTTT. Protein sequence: CASSLAFGSNSPLHF.